This TCR beta chain was observed in a study of T cells in Graves' hyperthyroidism and ophthalmopathy. Notes on this clonotype: The target antigen is unknown.

The V end was cut by 4 bases, the J end by 7 bases, with 14 bases between. CDR1 MNHGY and CDR2 SVAAGI come from the germline V gene. This CDR3 region has 14 residues. The TCR beta CDR3 regions underwent amplification using RNA transcripts as the source. HTBI primers were used for first-round RT-PCR of the TCR CDR3. TCRdb analysed the multiplex PCR reads with MiXCR anew, one entry per CDR3 protein. The data show approximately 430,000 distinct CDR3 sequences, approximately 14% seen once. Graves' hyperthyroidism was deemed stable absent ophthalmopathy progression within 18 months. Orbital computed tomography and thyroid ultrasound, together with serum TRAb and thyroxine and clinical symptoms, were used for diagnoses. PBMCs were derived from 10 ml fresh peripheral blood. Findings of the study overall: Ophthalmopathy was identified by the model a median around 6.9 months ahead of onset.

This sequence originates from a woman in her late teens or twenties with Graves' hyperthyroidism. The sample was blood. This rearrangement joins TRBV6-9 to TRBJ1-5; D gene ambiguous. CDR3 sequence (DNA): TGTGCCAGCAGTTCCCTAGGGTTGGGACAGCCCCAGCATTTT. Amino acid sequence: CASSSLGLGQPQHF.